Each of the 6 T cell receptor beta chains below was sequenced from the same sample in a study of blood T cell repertoires in COVID-19. This table comes from immunoSEQ multiplex PCR, and its TCRdb copy is limited to in-frame clones, with some not included. This sample carries some 120,000 clones, roughly 85% of them seen once, and the ten largest clones take roughly 25%. Sequences were obtained from peripheral blood. The receptors were gathered from a human donor in a cohort sampled during active COVID-19.

This chain joins TRBV9 and TRBJ2-3; tentative D call: TRBD1 (6 bases). CDR1 and CDR2 from the germline V gene are SGDLS and YYNGEE. Trimming shortened V by 4 bases and J by 1 base, and 16 bases separated the two germline ends. The CDR3 contains 16 residues. The CDR3 loop reads CASSSRQDQGTDTQYF. CDR3 nucleotides: TGTGCCAGCAGCTCAAGACAGGACCAAGGCACAGATACGCAGTATTTT.

The V gene is TRBV6-4, the J gene TRBJ2-5, with TRBD1 matching over 8 bases. The CDR3 is 15 amino acids. Germline V lookup: CDR1 MRHNA, CDR2 SNTAGT. V shed 4 bases and J 4 bases; nucleotides not matched to a gene: 8. CDR3 residues: CASSANGQGRETQYF. The CDR3 DNA reads as TGTGCCAGCAGTGCAAACGGACAGGGCCGAGAGACCCAGTACTTC.

Turning to this clone: Other DNA sequences in the same sample also yield this CDR3. V usage is TRBV19 and J usage is TRBJ1-1; D is unclear. This CDR3 region has 13 residues. Germline V gene data show CDR1 as LNHDA and CDR2 as SQIVND (reference sequence). V lost 5 bases, J lost 4 bases, and 11 bases lay in between. The CDR3, as DNA: TGTGCCAGTAGTTTGAGTCGGGGCACTGAAGCTTTCTTT. Amino acid sequence: CASSLSRGTEAFF.

This clone was seen only once. The J gene is TRBJ2-5, the V gene TRBV7-6, with 10 bases fitting TRBD1. The V gene end was trimmed by 7 bases and the J gene end by 4 bases; junction bases not matched to a gene: 3. This CDR3 comprises 13 residues. The germline gives CDR1 SGHVS, CDR2 FNYEAQ. The chain's CDR3 is CASNRDRGETQYF. CDR3 in DNA: TGTGCCAGCAACCGGGACAGGGGAGAGACCCAGTACTTC.

CDR3 loop: CASSTRGNSYNEQFF. For the CDR3, the DNA is TGTGCCAGCAGTACTAGGGGGAACTCCTACAATGAGCAGTTCTTC. V usage is TRBV28 and J usage is TRBJ2-1, with D maybe TRBD1 (6 bases). Trimming pared 5 bases from V and 0 bases from J, leaving 11 bases between. The CDR3 is 15 amino acids. Germline-derived CDR1 and CDR2 are MDHEN and SYDVKM. Based on the CDR3 plus reference TRBV28 and TRBJ2-1, the full variable domain is DVKVTQSSRYLVKRTGEKVFLECVQDMDHENMFWYRQDPGLGLRLIYFSYDVKMKEKGDIPEGYSVSREKKERFSLILESASTNQTSMYLCASSTRGNSYNEQFFGPGTRLTVL.

This rearrangement joins TRBV7-2 to TRBJ1-2; tentatively, D is TRBD1 (5 bases). The germline V and J ends were trimmed by 6 bases and 3 bases, with 11 bases remaining between them. The length of the CDR3 is 13 residues. Germline V gene data show CDR1 as SGHTA and CDR2 as FQGNSA. The CDR3 loop reads CASRRDSDYGYTF. The DNA for the CDR3 is TGTGCCAGCAGACGGGACTCGGACTATGGCTACACCTTC.